This T cell receptor (beta chain) came from a study of T cell repertoires in cytomegalovirus infection. Background on the study: Public TCR beta signatures provided an indication of both CMV infection and a matching HLA type.

One entry per CDR3 protein results from TCRdb running MiXCR on the reads. Of 350,000 to 450,000 distinct CDR3 sequences listed, around a sixth were seen once; the top ten hold roughly 9%. Regarding this clonotype: The antigen remains unidentified.

Study results and caveats: Based on cumulative public TCR beta family frequency, carriers of CMV plus the relevant HLA were identified. Within the response measured ex vivo, HLA-C-restricted CMV-specific TCR beta clonotypes were dominant.

Sequenced input: PBMCs. This clonotype was obtained from a human donor in good health (CMV status not recorded). Some clones in this sample may be carry-over from other donors' samples.

The CDR3 spells CASSSTEVFFYGYTF. The CDR3 DNA sequence: TGTGCCAGCAGCTCGACAGAGGTGTTTTTCTATGGCTACACCTTC. V gene TRBV5-6 combines with J gene TRBJ1-2; a possible D gene is TRBD1 (5 bases). V lost 3 bases and J lost 4, with 16 bases in between. This CDR3 is built from 15 residues. Germline CDR1 reads SGHDT; CDR2 reads YYEEEE.